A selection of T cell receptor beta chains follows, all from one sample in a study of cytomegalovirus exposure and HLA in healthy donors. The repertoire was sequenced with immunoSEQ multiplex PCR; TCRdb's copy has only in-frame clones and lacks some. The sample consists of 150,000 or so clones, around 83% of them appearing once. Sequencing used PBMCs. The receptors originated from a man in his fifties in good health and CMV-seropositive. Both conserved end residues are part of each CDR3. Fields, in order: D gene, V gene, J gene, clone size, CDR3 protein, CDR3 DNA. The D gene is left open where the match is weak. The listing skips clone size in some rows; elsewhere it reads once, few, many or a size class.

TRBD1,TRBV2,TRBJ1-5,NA,CASRRTGLYQPQHF,TGTGCCAGCAGGAGGACAGGGCTTTATCAGCCCCAGCATTTT
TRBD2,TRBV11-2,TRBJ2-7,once,CASSLLAGGPNEQYF,TGTGCCAGCAGCTTACTTGCGGGGGGCCCCAACGAGCAGTACTTC
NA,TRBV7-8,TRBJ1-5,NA,CASSYSGFNQPQHF,TGTGCCAGCAGCTACTCAGGGTTCAATCAGCCCCAGCATTTT
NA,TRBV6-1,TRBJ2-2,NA,CASSDWRWNTGELFF,TGTGCCAGCAGTGATTGGAGGTGGAACACCGGGGAGCTGTTTTTT
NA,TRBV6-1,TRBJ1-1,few,CASSEVGGNTEAFF,TGTGCCAGCAGTGAAGTCGGGGGAAACACTGAAGCTTTCTTT
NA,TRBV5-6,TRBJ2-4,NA,CASSLVGQENIQYF,TGTGCCAGCAGCTTGGTGGGTCAGGAAAACATTCAGTACTTC
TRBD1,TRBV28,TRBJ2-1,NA,CASSSPGDRGHEQFF,TGTGCCAGCAGTTCCCCGGGGGACAGGGGCCATGAGCAGTTCTTC
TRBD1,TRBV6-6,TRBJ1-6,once,CASRTRQGNSPLHF,TGTGCCAGCAGAACCAGACAGGGAAATTCACCCCTCCACTTT
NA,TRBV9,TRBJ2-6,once,CASSKTSGANVLTF,TGTGCCAGCAGTAAGACTTCTGGGGCCAACGTCCTGACTTTC
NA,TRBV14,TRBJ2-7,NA,CASSQGHIYEQYF,TGTGCCAGCAGCCAGGGACACATCTACGAGCAGTACTTC
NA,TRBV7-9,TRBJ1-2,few,CASTPRQGNYGYTF,TGTGCCAGCACCCCTAGGCAGGGCAACTATGGCTACACCTTC
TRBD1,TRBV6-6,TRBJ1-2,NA,CASSYGTGSAYGYTF,TGTGCCAGCAGTTACGGGACAGGGAGCGCCTATGGCTACACCTTC
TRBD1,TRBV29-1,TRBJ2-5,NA,CSVEKQGENQETQYF,TGCAGCGTTGAAAAACAGGGGGAAAACCAAGAGACCCAGTACTTC
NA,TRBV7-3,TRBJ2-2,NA,CASSSSRDGTGELFF,TGTGCCAGCAGCTCGTCTAGAGATGGGACCGGGGAGCTGTTTTTT
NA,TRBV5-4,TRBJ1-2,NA,CASSLAVSGISGYTF,TGTGCCAGCAGCTTGGCCGTTTCGGGGATCTCGGGCTACACCTTC
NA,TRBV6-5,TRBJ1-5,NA,CASSPDRIQPQHF,TGTGCCAGCAGCCCAGACAGGATTCAGCCCCAGCATTTT
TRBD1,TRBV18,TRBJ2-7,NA,CASSPKTGGQSYEQYF,TGTGCCAGCTCACCGAAAACAGGGGGCCAGTCCTACGAGCAGTACTTC
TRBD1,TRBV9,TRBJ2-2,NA,CASRTGEAGELFF,TGTGCCAGCAGGACAGGGGAAGCCGGGGAGCTGTTTTTT
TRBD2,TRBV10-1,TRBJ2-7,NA,CASKRTSGRAYEQYF,TGCGCCAGCAAGCGAACTAGCGGGAGGGCCTACGAGCAGTACTTC
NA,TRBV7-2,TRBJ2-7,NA,CASSFDSTSYEQYF,TGTGCCAGCAGCTTTGACTCCACTTCCTACGAGCAGTACTTC
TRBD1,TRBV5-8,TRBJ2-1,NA,CASSLETGFEQFF,TGTGCCAGCAGCTTGGAGACAGGGTTTGAGCAGTTCTTC
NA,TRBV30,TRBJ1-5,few,CAWRQGTSNQPQHF,TGTGCCTGGAGGCAGGGGACTAGCAATCAGCCCCAGCATTTT
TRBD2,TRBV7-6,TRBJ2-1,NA,CASSFEKGTSGGPYDEQFF,TGTGCCAGCAGCTTCGAAAAAGGGACTAGCGGGGGGCCCTACGATGAGCAGTTCTTC
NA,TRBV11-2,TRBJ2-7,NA,CASSLVLETVSYEQYF,TGTGCCAGCAGCTTAGTTTTGGAGACGGTCTCCTACGAGCAGTACTTC
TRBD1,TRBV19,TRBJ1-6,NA,CASIERDRGNSPLHF,TGTGCCAGTATAGAACGGGACAGGGGGAATTCACCCCTCCACTTT
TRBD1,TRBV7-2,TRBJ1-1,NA,CASSLSTGGTEAFF,TGTGCCAGCAGCTTAAGTACAGGGGGTACTGAAGCTTTCTTT
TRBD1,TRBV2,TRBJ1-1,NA,CASSEDGTGGSEAFF,TGTGCCAGCAGTGAAGATGGAACAGGGGGATCTGAAGCTTTCTTT
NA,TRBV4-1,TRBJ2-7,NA,CASSHGLTGWYEQYF,TGCGCCAGCAGCCATGGACTTACAGGGTGGTACGAGCAGTACTTC
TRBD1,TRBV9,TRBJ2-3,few,CASSPWTGRNTQYF,TGTGCCAGCAGCCCCTGGACAGGGAGGAATACGCAGTATTTT
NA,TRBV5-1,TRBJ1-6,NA,CASSQDSSYNSPLHF,TGCGCCAGCAGCCAGGACAGCTCCTATAATTCACCCCTCCACTTT
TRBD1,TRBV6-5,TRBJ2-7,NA,CASSYEGTGSPYEQYF,TGTGCCAGCAGTTACGAAGGGACAGGGTCACCCTACGAGCAGTACTTC
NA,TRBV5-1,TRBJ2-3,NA,CASSLDHADTQYF,TGCGCCAGCAGCTTGGATCATGCAGATACGCAGTATTTT
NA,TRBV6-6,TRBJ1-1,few,CASSYTDRLNTEAFF,TGTGCCAGCAGTTACACAGACAGATTGAACACTGAAGCTTTCTTT
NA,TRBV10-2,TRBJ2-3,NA,CASSPQGIGTDTQYF,TGCGCCAGCAGTCCACAGGGAATCGGGACAGATACGCAGTATTTT
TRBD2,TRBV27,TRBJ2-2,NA,CASRREGNTGELFF,TGTGCCAGCCGGCGGGAGGGAAACACCGGGGAGCTGTTTTTT
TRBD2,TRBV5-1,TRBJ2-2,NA,CASSLLAGNTGELFF,TGCGCCAGCAGCTTGCTAGCGGGCAACACCGGGGAGCTGTTTTTT
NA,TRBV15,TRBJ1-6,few,CATSRYQGNSPLHF,TGTGCCACCAGCAGGTACCAGGGCAATTCACCCCTCCACTTT